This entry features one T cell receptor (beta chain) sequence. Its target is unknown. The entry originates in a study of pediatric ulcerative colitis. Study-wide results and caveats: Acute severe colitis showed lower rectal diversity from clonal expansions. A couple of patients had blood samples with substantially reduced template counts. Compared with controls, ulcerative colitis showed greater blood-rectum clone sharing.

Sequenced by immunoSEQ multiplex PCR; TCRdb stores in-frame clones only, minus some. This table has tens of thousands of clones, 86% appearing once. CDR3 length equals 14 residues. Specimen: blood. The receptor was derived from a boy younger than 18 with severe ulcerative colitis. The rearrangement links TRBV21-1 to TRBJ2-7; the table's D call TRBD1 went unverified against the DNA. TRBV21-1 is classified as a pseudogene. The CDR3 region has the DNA TGTGCCAGCAGCTCGGGACAGGGACTCTACGAGCAGTACTTC. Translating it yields CASSSGQGLYEQYF.